Listed below are T cell receptor beta chains from one sample, sequenced in a study of cytomegalovirus exposure and HLA in healthy donors. Sequencing was performed with immunoSEQ multiplex PCR; in TCRdb, only in-frame clones are kept and a portion is missing. This table has 120,000 to 150,000 clones, less than 85% appearing once. The specimen sequenced was PBMCs. These receptor sequences come from a man aged 40-50 years in good health and CMV-seropositive. The CDR3 runs from the conserved cysteine through the conserved F or W. D genes are given only for firm matches. Some rows mark clone size as missing; the rest say once, few, many or name a class of expanded clone.

V gene,clone size,J gene,D gene,CDR3 protein,CDR3 DNA
TRBV6-6,once,TRBJ2-3,TRBD1,CASSRQGAPTDTQYF,TGTGCCAGCAGTCGACAGGGGGCCCCCACAGATACGCAGTATTTT
TRBV2,NA,TRBJ2-1,NA,CASSVRATPYNEQFF,TGTGCCAGCAGTGTTAGAGCGACGCCCTACAATGAGCAGTTCTTC
TRBV5-4,NA,TRBJ2-1,TRBD1,CASSLGQGGLNEQFF,TGTGCCAGCAGCCTAGGACAGGGGGGTTTAAATGAGCAGTTCTTC
TRBV9,NA,TRBJ2-3,TRBD1,CASSVGTGSTDTQYF,TGTGCCAGCAGCGTAGGGACAGGGAGCACAGATACGCAGTATTTT
TRBV7-2,NA,TRBJ1-6,NA,CASRISSYNSPLHF,TGTGCCAGCAGGATCAGCTCCTATAATTCACCCCTCCACTTT
TRBV18,NA,TRBJ1-5,TRBD1,CASSPGTGGGPQHF,TGTGCCAGCTCACCAGGGACAGGGGGCGGGCCCCAGCATTTT
TRBV2,few,TRBJ2-5,TRBD1,CASSEGTGDGETQYF,TGTGCCAGCAGTGAAGGGACAGGGGACGGAGAGACCCAGTACTTC
TRBV12-5,NA,TRBJ2-5,NA,CASGFGGRGMETQYF,TGTGCTAGTGGTTTTGGTGGGAGGGGGATGGAGACCCAGTACTTC
TRBV5-6,few,TRBJ1-2,NA,CASSYSGLRRAYGYTF,TGTGCCAGCAGCTATTCCGGCCTCAGGAGGGCCTATGGCTACACCTTC
TRBV10-1,NA,TRBJ2-3,TRBD2,CASSGTSGGRTDTQYF,TGCGCCAGCAGCGGGACTAGCGGGGGGCGCACAGATACGCAGTATTTT
TRBV30,once,TRBJ1-4,NA,CAWSIAGSPNEKLFF,TGTGCCTGGAGTATTGCAGGGTCACCTAATGAAAAACTGTTTTTT
TRBV19,few,TRBJ2-7,TRBD1,CASSRTGGVEQYF,TGTGCCAGTAGTAGGACAGGGGGCGTCGAGCAGTACTTC
TRBV4-1,NA,TRBJ2-3,NA,CASSPTGEGRADTQYF,TGCGCCAGCAGCCCAACCGGGGAAGGGCGGGCAGATACGCAGTATTTT
TRBV4-2,NA,TRBJ1-4,NA,CASSPAGNLNEKLFF,TGTGCCAGCAGCCCGGCAGGGAACCTAAATGAAAAACTGTTTTTT
TRBV25-1,few,TRBJ1-1,NA,CASRSGTEAFF,TGTGCCAGCAGATCCGGGACTGAAGCTTTCTTT
TRBV19,NA,TRBJ1-1,NA,CASSPNKGAAFF,TGTGCCAGTAGCCCCAACAAAGGGGCGGCTTTCTTT
TRBV7-2,NA,TRBJ2-7,NA,CASSFGGSYEQYF,TGTGCCAGCAGCTTTGGTGGGAGCTACGAGCAGTACTTC
TRBV5-1,NA,TRBJ2-5,TRBD2,CASSFASGGLKTQYF,TGCGCCAGCAGCTTCGCTAGCGGGGGGTTGAAGACCCAGTACTTC
TRBV13,NA,TRBJ2-5,TRBD2,CASSLVSAGVKQETQYF,TGTGCCAGCAGCTTAGTGTCAGCGGGGGTTAAACAAGAGACCCAGTACTTC
TRBV7-2,NA,TRBJ1-6,NA,CASSPKPGFNSPLHF,TGTGCCAGCAGCCCTAAACCAGGATTTAATTCACCCCTCCACTTT
TRBV4-1,NA,TRBJ2-2,NA,CASSQGPGNTGELFF,TGCGCCAGCAGCCAAGGCCCGGGGAACACCGGGGAGCTGTTTTTT
TRBV4-3,NA,TRBJ1-6,NA,CASSLGSSYNSPLHF,TGCGCCAGCAGCCTCGGGAGCTCCTATAATTCACCCCTCCACTTT
TRBV29-1,NA,TRBJ1-2,NA,CSVEPRATGNYGYTF,TGCAGCGTTGAACCCAGGGCCACAGGGAACTATGGCTACACCTTC
TRBV25-1,NA,TRBJ2-7,NA,CASSLSRQSSYEQYF,TGTGCCAGCTCCCTCTCCAGACAGAGCTCCTACGAGCAGTACTTC
TRBV7-8,NA,TRBJ2-7,TRBD1,CASRGSGQGHVVYYEQYF,TGTGCCAGCAGGGGCTCGGGACAGGGTCACGTCGTGTACTACGAGCAGTACTTC
TRBV4-3,NA,TRBJ1-6,NA,CASSQDDSRSSYNSPLHF,TGCGCCAGCAGCCAAGATGACAGCCGGAGCTCCTATAATTCACCCCTCCACTTT
TRBV28,once,TRBJ1-2,NA,CASSLPGSYGYTF,TGTGCCAGCAGTTTACCAGGGTCCTATGGCTACACCTTC
TRBV6-1,NA,TRBJ2-7,NA,CASSESGGTYEQYF,TGTGCCAGCAGTGAAAGTGGCGGAACCTACGAGCAGTACTTC
TRBV6-1,NA,TRBJ1-2,NA,CASSERGYGYTF,TGTGCCAGCAGTGAACGCGGCTATGGCTACACCTTC
TRBV5-6,NA,TRBJ2-5,NA,CASRRVQGWETQYF,TGTGCCAGCAGACGGGTGCAGGGTTGGGAGACCCAGTACTTC
TRBV6-6,NA,TRBJ1-1,NA,CASSYSAGNTEAFF,TGTGCCAGCAGTTACTCGGCAGGGAACACTGAAGCTTTCTTT
TRBV19,NA,TRBJ2-1,NA,CASRDGGAYNEQFF,TGTGCCAGTAGGGATGGGGGGGCTTACAATGAGCAGTTCTTC
TRBV4-1,once,TRBJ2-1,TRBD2,CASNGKGLADYNEQFF,TGCGCCAGCAACGGCAAGGGACTAGCGGACTACAATGAGCAGTTCTTC
TRBV28,NA,TRBJ1-2,NA,CASTETGTPGGYTF,TGTGCCAGCACAGAAACCGGGACTCCGGGTGGCTACACCTTC
TRBV4-1,NA,TRBJ2-3,TRBD2,CASSLLAGGTPSSTDTQYF,TGCGCCAGCAGCCTCTTGGCGGGAGGTACACCTTCTAGCACAGATACGCAGTATTTT
TRBV19,NA,TRBJ1-6,TRBD1,CASSMGTAYNSPLHF,TGTGCCAGTAGTATGGGGACAGCTTATAATTCACCCCTCCACTTT
TRBV7-6,NA,TRBJ2-3,NA,CASSPVSGSTSTQYF,TGTGCCAGCAGCCCAGTCAGCGGGTCAACAAGTACGCAGTATTTT
TRBV11-3,NA,TRBJ2-3,NA,CASSSGTDTQYF,TGTGCCAGCAGCTCTGGCACAGATACGCAGTATTTT
TRBV13,NA,TRBJ2-3,NA,CASSLSPTDTQYF,TGTGCCAGCAGCTTAAGCCCCACAGATACGCAGTATTTT
TRBV5-4,NA,TRBJ1-1,NA,CASSFGGGRQNEAFF,TGTGCCAGCAGCTTCGGCGGAGGCAGGCAGAATGAAGCTTTCTTT
TRBV4-1,NA,TRBJ2-7,NA,CASGARQQYF,TGCGCCAGCGGGGCCAGGCAGCAGTACTTC
TRBV10-3,NA,TRBJ1-5,NA,CAISEGREGNQPQHF,TGTGCCATCAGTGAGGGCAGGGAGGGCAATCAGCCCCAGCATTTT
TRBV25-1,NA,TRBJ2-7,NA,CASSRAGYYEQYF,TGTGCCAGCAGCCGAGCAGGGTACTACGAGCAGTACTTC
TRBV10-3,NA,TRBJ2-6,NA,CAISGVRGVVGANVLTF,TGTGCCATCAGTGGGGTCAGGGGAGTGGTTGGGGCCAACGTCCTGACTTTC
TRBV27,NA,TRBJ1-4,NA,CASRNSIINEKLFF,TGTGCCAGCCGAAATTCTATAATTAATGAAAAACTGTTTTTT
TRBV19,NA,TRBJ1-5,TRBD1,CASKERTGSNQPQHF,TGTGCCAGTAAAGAACGGACAGGCAGCAATCAGCCCCAGCATTTT
TRBV28,NA,TRBJ2-7,TRBD1,CASRPTGTGTYEQYF,TGTGCCAGCAGGCCAACCGGGACAGGGACCTACGAGCAGTACTTC
TRBV6-6,NA,TRBJ1-4,NA,CASSRSLVLTEKLFF,TGTGCCAGCAGCCGTAGTCTCGTTCTAACTGAAAAACTGTTTTTT
TRBV27,NA,TRBJ1-5,NA,CASSLSVIGQPQHF,TGTGCCAGCAGTTTATCGGTCATCGGTCAGCCCCAGCATTTT
TRBV7-6,NA,TRBJ2-3,TRBD1,CASSLGTGSTDTQYF,TGTGCCAGCAGCTTAGGGACAGGGAGCACAGATACGCAGTATTTT
TRBV5-4,NA,TRBJ1-1,TRBD1,CASSLARGRAEAFF,TGTGCCAGCAGCTTGGCCAGGGGGCGGGCTGAAGCTTTCTTT
TRBV4-1,NA,TRBJ1-2,NA,CASSQVVARANYGYTF,TGCGCCAGCAGCCAAGTAGTTGCTAGAGCTAACTATGGCTACACCTTC
TRBV30,NA,TRBJ1-1,NA,CAWRPSLGRSDTEAFF,TGTGCCTGGAGGCCCTCTCTGGGGAGAAGTGACACTGAAGCTTTCTTT
TRBV18,NA,TRBJ1-1,TRBD1,CASSLARQGASVNTEAFF,TGTGCCAGCTCACTCGCTCGACAGGGGGCCTCGGTGAACACTGAAGCTTTCTTT